The 23 T cell receptor beta chains given below trace back to one sample, sequenced in a study of T-cell memory formation after mild COVID-19. TCRdb reprocessed the 5' RACE reads via MiXCR and lists one record per CDR3 protein. The data hold 470,000 or so distinct CDR3 sequences, with approximately 18% observed a single time. Material for sequencing was PBMCs or a T cell subset sorted from them (not recorded which). The receptors stem from a man between 18 and 29 years old who had mild COVID-19 (a few samples of this study predate the infection). Cell type and time point are not known.

A few counts support this clonotype. The CDR3 nucleotides are TGTGCCAGCAGCCCAGAGCGGGGGGGATACAATGAGCAGTTCTTC. This codes for CASSPERGGYNEQFF. The rearrangement links TRBV11-2 to TRBJ2-1, with 10 nucleotides matching TRBD2. Germline CDR1 reads SGHAT; CDR2 reads FQNNGV. The CDR3 length is 15 residues. The ends lost 5 bases at V and 4 bases at J; junction bases unmatched: 5.

This clonotype was seen more than once but under ten times. This chain connects TRBV3-1 to TRBJ2-1; 12 nucleotides match TRBD2. With 5 bases clipped from V and 8 bases from J, the junction kept 7 bases outside the gene matches. Germline CDR1 is LGHDT and CDR2 is YNNKEL (reference sequence). This CDR3 contains 15 residues. The chain's CDR3 is CASSTRLAGVDEQFF. In DNA, the CDR3 is TGTGCCAGCAGCACCCGACTAGCGGGGGTGGATGAGCAGTTCTTC.

This clonotype was counted only a few times. The CDR3 sequence: CSVVLRGFQETQYF. For the CDR3, the DNA is TGCAGCGTTGTCTTGAGGGGCTTCCAAGAGACCCAGTACTTC. The rearrangement uses TRBV29-1 and TRBJ2-5; D assignment may be TRBD1 or TRBD2 (5 bases each). The CDR3 has 14 amino acids. V lost 4 bases, J lost 1 base, and 13 bases lay in between. Germline lookup yields CDR1 SQVTM and CDR2 ANQGSEA. Based on the CDR3 plus reference TRBV29-1 and TRBJ2-5, the full variable domain is SAVISQKPSRDICQRGTSLTIQCQVDSQVTMMFWYRQQPGQSLTLIATANQGSEATYESGFVIDKFPISRPNLTFSTLTVSNMSPEDSSIYLCSVVLRGFQETQYFGPGTRLLVL.

V is TRBV12-3 or TRBV12-4 and J is TRBJ2-7; 16 nucleotides agree with TRBD2. The CDR3 sequence is 16 residues long. The V segment lost 5 bases and the J segment 5 bases; nucleotides outside the gene matches: 6. The CDR3 region is CASSPGLAGGRNEQYV. The CDR3 region has the DNA TGTGCCAGCAGTCCGGGACTAGCGGGGGGGCGCAACGAGCAGTACGTC.

This clonotype was seen more than once but under ten times. Here the CDR3 reads CASRPTNEKLFF. CDR3 coding DNA: TGTGCCAGCCGACCGACTAATGAAAAACTGTTTTTT. This chain connects TRBV2 to TRBJ1-4; unclear D gene. CDR1 is SNHLY, CDR2 FYNNEI, per germline. The CDR3 spans 12 residues. Trimming cost V 8 bases and J 2 bases, with 6 bases left between them.

This clonotype was recorded a few times. The chain combines TRBV10-3 with TRBJ2-7; D is possibly TRBD1 (5 bases). Between the trimmed V and J ends, which lost 0 bases and 5 bases, there was a span of 14 bases. The V gene's germline CDR1 is ENHRY and CDR2 SYGVKD. CDR3 length equals 15 residues. CDR3 residues: CAISESQGDWDEQYV. The CDR3 coding sequence is TGTGCCATCAGTGAGTCCCAGGGTGATTGGGACGAGCAGTACGTC.

The chain employs TRBV4-3 and TRBJ1-2; TRBD1 matches at 7 bases. CDR3 length equals 13 residues. The germline gives CDR1 LGHNA, CDR2 YSLEER. The junction had 3 bases not matched to a gene; V was cut back by 4 bases and J by 4 bases. Written as DNA, the CDR3 is TGCGCCAGCAGCCGACAGGGAGGCTATGGCTACACCTTC. Amino acid sequence: CASSRQGGYGYTF.

V usage is TRBV14 and J usage is TRBJ2-7; 7 bases are a match to TRBD2. Trimming removed 1 base from V and 4 bases from J; junction bases left unmatched: 4. The length of the CDR3 is 14 residues. CDR1 and CDR2 (germline): SGHDN, FVKESK. The CDR3 nucleotides read TGTGCCAGCAGCCAAGGGCTAGCGGTATACGAGCAGTACTTC. Translated: CASSQGLAVYEQYF.

This clonotype was seen a few times. The rearrangement joins TRBV20-1 to TRBJ1-2; unclear D gene. CDR3 length: 9 amino acids. CDR1 and CDR2 (germline): DFQATT, SNEGSKA (reference sequence). Trimming left V 4 bases short and J 3 bases short, with 0 bases between. For the CDR3, the DNA is TGCAGTGCTAACTATGGCTACACCTTC. Its translation is CSANYGYTF.

V is TRBV7-9 and J is TRBJ2-1; D not certain. Germline CDR1 is SEHNR and CDR2 is FQNEAQ (reference sequence). Trimming left V 3 bases short and J 8 bases short, with 11 bases between. This CDR3 is 13 amino acids long. The CDR3 DNA reads as TGTGCCAGCAGCTTTAGGGTCTCGGATGAGCAGTTCTTC. This encodes CASSFRVSDEQFF.

V is TRBV12-3 or TRBV12-4 and J is TRBJ2-3, with D uncertain. The germline V and J ends were trimmed by 2 bases and 4 bases, with 10 bases remaining between them. The CDR3 contains 14 residues. Here the CDR3 reads CASSLSSTPDTQYF. CDR3 nucleotides: TGTGCCAGCAGTTTATCGTCCACCCCAGATACGCAGTATTTT.

This clonotype was observed a handful of times. The gene calls are TRBV18 and TRBJ2-1, with TRBD2 matching 8 bases. Germline CDR1 is KGHSH and CDR2 is LQKENI. Trimming removed 3 bases from V and 0 bases from J; junction bases left unmatched: 4. The CDR3 is 16 amino acids. The CDR3 DNA sequence: TGTGCCAGCTCACCTAGGACTAGCCTCTCCTACAATGAGCAGTTCTTC. Its protein is CASSPRTSLSYNEQFF.

The table lists this clonotype with a few counts. J is TRBJ2-1 and V is TRBV24-1, with a tentative D call TRBD1 (6 bases). Deletions cut 7 bases from V and 9 bases from J, with 12 bases between. This CDR3 is 12 amino acids long. Germline V gene lookup returns CDR1 KGHDR and CDR2 SFDVKD. DNA of the CDR3: TGTGCCACCAGCTGGGAAGGGGGTGAGCAGTTCTTC. Protein product: CATSWEGGEQFF.

This clonotype was seen a handful of times. The rearrangement uses TRBV20-1 and TRBJ2-1; D gene uncertain. Trimming removed 6 bases at V and 4 bases at J, with 19 bases between. From germline, CDR1 is DFQATT and CDR2 SNEGSKA (reference sequence). The CDR3 spans 15 residues. CDR3 DNA: TGCAGTGCCCCTCTTGGGTCTTTTCCATACAATGAGCAGTTCTTC. Its protein product is CSAPLGSFPYNEQFF.

This clonotype has just a few counts. The V call is TRBV4-2, the J call TRBJ1-2; 9 positions match TRBD1. V shed 4 bases and J 8 bases; nucleotides not matched to a gene: 14. Germline CDR1 is LGHNA and CDR2 is YNFKEQ. The CDR3 consists of 16 residues. CDR3 DNA: TGTGCCAGCAGCCCTCCCCTAACAGGGGGCGCTTGGGGCTACACCTTC. Protein product: CASSPPLTGGAWGYTF.

This clonotype was detected ten times or more. V and J are TRBV7-9 and TRBJ2-1; weak D call: TRBD1 (6 bases). The ends were cut back, 5 bases at V and 5 bases at J, with 22 bases in the middle. The germline gives CDR1 SEHNR, CDR2 FQNEAQ (reference sequence). The CDR3 length is 17 residues. CDR3 loop: CASSLDRVGADHNEQFF. CDR3 DNA: TGTGCCAGCAGCCTAGACCGGGTGGGGGCCGACCACAATGAGCAGTTCTTC.

The sample holds many counts of this clonotype. Compared with germline, one end of the junction differs, possibly owing to a read error. This chain uses TRBV5-1 with TRBJ2-3; no definite D call. CDR1 and CDR2 (germline): SGHRS, YFSETQ. The CDR3 consists of 14 residues. Here the CDR3 DNA reads TGTGCCAGCAGCTTGGCCACCAGCACAGATACGCAGTATTTT. Protein sequence: CASSLATSTDTQYF.

This clonotype was counted only a few times. The chain combines TRBV4-1 with TRBJ1-5, with 11 bases that match TRBD1. The CDR3 totals 15 residues. Trimming took 4 bases from V and 6 from J; bases not matched to a gene: 5. Germline assignment: CDR1 MGHRA and CDR2 YSYEKL. CDR3 loop: CASSRDRGISQPQHF. CDR3 sequence (DNA): TGCGCCAGCAGCCGGGACAGGGGGATAAGTCAGCCCCAGCATTTT.

This clonotype was counted between two and nine times. The chain uses TRBV7-2 and TRBJ1-3, with 12 bases matching TRBD1. CDR1 is SGHTA and CDR2 is FQGNSA in the germline V gene. The junction had 9 bases not matched to a gene; V was cut back by 5 bases and J by 7 bases. This CDR3 comprises 16 residues. In DNA, the CDR3 is TGTGCCAGCAGCGCCGGGACAGGGGGCGCTTGGAACACCATATATTTT. Its translation is CASSAGTGGAWNTIYF.

The rearrangement links TRBV4-2 to TRBJ2-1, with no clear D. V lost 3 bases and J 8 bases, leaving 11 bases between the germline ends. CDR3 length: 13 amino acids. In germline, CDR1 is LGHNA, CDR2 YNFKEQ. The CDR3 here is CASSQNLEYEQFF. The DNA of the CDR3 is TGTGCCAGCAGCCAGAACTTAGAGTATGAGCAGTTCTTC.

The chain couples TRBV28 to TRBJ2-7; D is ambiguous. Germline assignment: CDR1 MDHEN and CDR2 SYDVKM. This CDR3 region has 14 residues. V lost 6 bases and J 3 bases, leaving 15 bases between the germline ends. The DNA for the CDR3 is TGTGCCAGCAGCCCAACAGAACCCAACTACGAGCAGTACGTC. The encoded protein is CASSPTEPNYEQYV.

This clonotype has at least ten counts. This chain links TRBV7-2 with TRBJ2-1; possibly TRBD1 for D (5 bases). The V gene's germline CDR1 is SGHTA and CDR2 FQGNSA. This CDR3 has 12 residues. V was trimmed by 2 bases and J by 11 bases, leaving 10 bases between them. In DNA, the CDR3 is TGTGCCAGCAGCTTATCCAGGGTGAAGCAGTTCTTC. The encoded protein is CASSLSRVKQFF.

For this clonotype: This may be a read error: a much more frequent sequence differs by one nucleotide. The chain combines TRBV7-2 with TRBJ1-6; D may be TRBD1 (6 bases). CDR3 length equals 15 residues. CDR1 SGHTA and CDR2 FQGNSA come from the germline V gene. V was clipped by 5 bases and J by 13 bases, with 21 bases between them. CDR3 in amino acids: CASSVGTPGGVPLHF. CDR3 in DNA: TGTGCCAGCAGCGTCGGGACACCAGGCGGGGTTCCCCTCCACTTT.